The 25 T cell receptor beta chains reported below all come from one sample, sequenced in a study of blood T cells in healthy people across ages. The second PCR ran about 6 to 12 cycles with a sample-barcoded 5' primer and J-beta primers. TCRdb ran MiXCR on the 5' RACE reads and lists one entry per CDR3 protein. This table has 1,500,000 or so distinct CDR3 sequences, about 42% appearing once. Sequencing used blood. These receptors were collected from a woman aged 18-29 years in good health.

A remark on this clonotype: Compared with germline, one end of the junction differs, possibly owing to a read error. The chain has TRBV6-5 and TRBJ1-6, with D hard to call. Germline V gene lookup returns CDR1 MNHEY and CDR2 SVGAGI. This CDR3 region has 15 residues. For the CDR3, the DNA is TGTACCAGCAGTTACTTGAGGATAATTTATTCACCCCTCCACTTT. This encodes CTSSYLRIIYSPLHF.

The V gene is TRBV20-1, the J gene TRBJ2-7, with TRBD1 matching over 9 bases. From germline, CDR1 is DFQATT and CDR2 SNEGSKA (reference sequence). J lost 4 bases, V lost 6 bases, and 16 bases had no gene match. CDR3 length: 16 residues. This chain's CDR3 is CSAAAGVDRGTYEQYF. CDR3 bases: TGCAGTGCAGCGGCGGGCGTCGACAGGGGGACGTACGAGCAGTACTTC.

This chain joins TRBV28 and TRBJ1-5; 9 bases are a match to TRBD1. The ends lost 0 bases at V and 5 bases at J; junction bases unmatched: 5. Germline lookup yields CDR1 MDHEN and CDR2 SYDVKM. CDR3 length: 16 residues. The chain's CDR3 is CASSLWYRGRHQPQHF. The DNA for the CDR3 is TGTGCCAGCAGTTTATGGTACAGGGGGCGGCATCAGCCCCAGCATTTT.

The V and J genes are TRBV2 and TRBJ2-5; TRBD1 might be the D (6 bases). The V end lost 5 bases, the J end lost 5 bases, and 18 bases lay between the germline ends. CDR1 and CDR2 (germline): SNHLY, FYNNEI. The CDR3 length is 15 residues. The DNA for the CDR3 is TGTGCCAGCAGTCCCTTAGACAGGAAGCGGGAGACCCAGTACTTC. Protein: CASSPLDRKRETQYF.

The chain is built from TRBV6-5 and TRBJ1-1; D is ambiguous. The germline CDR1 and CDR2 sequences are MNHEY and SVGAGI. This CDR3 has 12 residues. Trimming took 4 bases from V and 5 from J, leaving 8 bases between them. CDR3 DNA sequence: TGTGCCAGCAGTTCGAGAAGGACTGAAGCTTTCTTT. This gives the protein CASSSRRTEAFF.

The rearrangement uses TRBV9 and TRBJ2-1; D call uncertain. The CDR3 sequence is 12 residues long. V shed 1 base and J shed 9 bases, with 8 bases lying between them. Germline V gene lookup returns CDR1 SGDLS and CDR2 YYNGEE. DNA of the CDR3: TGTGCCAGCAGCGTATTAAGAGGTGAGCAGTTCTTC. The encoded protein is CASSVLRGEQFF.

This clonotype has just a few counts. This chain connects TRBV4-2 to TRBJ2-3; 12 positions match TRBD2. Germline V gene lookup returns CDR1 LGHNA and CDR2 YNFKEQ. The CDR3 is 18 residues long. V shed 1 base and J 3 bases; nucleotides not matched to a gene: 8. CDR3 region: CASSQVGETSGRTDTQYF. CDR3 in DNA: TGTGCCAGCAGCCAAGTGGGGGAAACTAGCGGGAGGACAGATACGCAGTATTTT.

This clonotype was picked up one time. CDR3 in DNA: TGCGCCAGCATCCCGGGGACTAGCGGGGGGCCCTACAATGAGCAGTTCTTC. Residues: CASIPGTSGGPYNEQFF. The chain employs TRBV5-1 and TRBJ2-1, with 15 bases aligning to TRBD2. CDR3 length: 17 amino acids. The J segment lost 2 bases and the V segment lost 6 bases, leaving 6 bases of the junction unmatched. CDR1 is SGHRS and CDR2 is YFSETQ in the germline V gene. The variable domain in full, with the rest retrieved from reference TRBV5-1 and TRBJ2-1, is KAGVTQTPRYLIKTRGQQVTLSCSPISGHRSVSWYQQTPGQGLQFLFEYFSETQRNKGNFPGRFSGRQFSNSRSEMNVSTLELGDSALYLCASIPGTSGGPYNEQFFGPGTRLTVL.

Only a few counts were recorded for this clonotype. This sequence joins TRBV6-5 and TRBJ2-1; TRBD2 matches at 11 bases. This CDR3 has 15 amino acids. Germline V gene data show CDR1 as MNHEY and CDR2 as SVGAGI. V shed 6 bases and J 6 bases; nucleotides not matched to a gene: 7. CDR3 DNA: TGTGCCAGCAGACCACTAGCGGGGGCCTTCAATGAGCAGTTCTTC. This translates into CASRPLAGAFNEQFF.

As concerns this clonotype: The junction differs from germline at one of its ends, possibly a read error. This chain joins TRBV20-1 and TRBJ2-3; 8 positions match TRBD2. This CDR3 has 13 residues. CDR1 and CDR2 from the germline V gene are DFQATT and SNEGSKA (reference sequence). CDR3 DNA: TGCAGGGCTAGCAAAGGACTAGCTCGTACGCAGTATTTT. Protein sequence: CRASKGLARTQYF.

The CDR3 region is CASSLGGASGYTF. CDR3 sequence (DNA): TGTGCCAGCAGCTTAGGGGGGGCGTCTGGCTACACCTTC. This chain connects TRBV7-6 to TRBJ1-2; perhaps TRBD1 as D (6 bases). Germline CDR1 and CDR2: SGHVS and FNYEAQ. V was cut by 1 base and J by 7 bases, with 10 bases left in between. The CDR3 totals 13 residues. Using reference TRBV7-6 and TRBJ1-2 for the parts outside the CDR3, the full variable domain is GAGVSQSPRYKVTKRGQDVALRCDPISGHVSLYWYRQALGQGPEFLTYFNYEAQQDKSGLPNDRFSAERPEGSISTLTIQRTEQRDSAMYRCASSLGGASGYTFGSGTRLTVV.

V is TRBV11-2 and J is TRBJ2-1, with TRBD2 as a possible D gene (5 bases). Matching the DNA end better, TRBJ2-7 makes the J call doubtful. The CDR3 extends over 16 amino acids. Germline-derived CDR1 and CDR2 are SGHAT and FQNNGV. The DNA for the CDR3 is TGTGCCAGCAGCACCAGAAGATCGGACTCCTACAATGAGCAGTACTTC. It yields the protein CASSTRRSDSYNEQYF.

This clonotype has more than one count but fewer than ten. This chain links TRBV4-2 with TRBJ1-1; 7 nucleotides agree with TRBD1. CDR3 length: 15 amino acids. Germline CDR1 and CDR2: LGHNA and YNFKEQ. J was trimmed by 7 bases and V by 0 bases; bases with no gene match: 8. CDR3 DNA sequence: TGTGCCAGCAGCCAAGAGGCACAGGGGAGCGATGAAGCTTTCTTT. Translated: CASSQEAQGSDEAFF.

The V gene is TRBV11-2, the J gene TRBJ1-2, with TRBD1 as a possible D gene (6 bases). From germline, CDR1 is SGHAT and CDR2 FQNNGV. Trimming took off 5 bases at V and 1 base at J, with 17 bases between the two ends. The CDR3 has 16 residues. This CDR3 is CASSRAGTGINYGYTF. In nucleotides, the CDR3 is TGTGCCAGCAGCCGAGCGGGAACAGGGATTAACTATGGCTACACCTTC.

This clonotype came up a few times. The gene calls are TRBV6-5 and TRBJ2-1; tentative D call: TRBD2 (5 bases). Gene TRBJ2-7 matches the end of the DNA better, so the J call may be wrong. Germline CDR1 MNHEY, CDR2 SVGAGI. This CDR3 comprises 15 residues. The CDR3 is CASSLGLPSYNEQYF. In nucleotides, the CDR3 is TGTGCCAGCAGTCTCGGACTTCCCTCCTACAATGAGCAGTACTTC.

The gene calls are TRBV4-3 and TRBJ1-2, with no clear D. V dropped 0 bases and J dropped 1 base, with 9 bases sitting between them. CDR1 LGHNA and CDR2 YSLEER come from the germline V gene. The CDR3 is 15 residues long. The CDR3 spells CASSQEWRGNYGYTF. The CDR3 region has the DNA TGCGCCAGCAGCCAAGAATGGCGGGGTAACTATGGCTACACCTTC.

The chain uses TRBV2 and TRBJ2-2, with TRBD2 matching over 9 bases. This CDR3 is 14 amino acids long. The J segment lost 2 bases and the V segment lost 9 bases, leaving 4 bases of the junction unmatched. CDR1 SNHLY and CDR2 FYNNEI come from the germline V gene. The CDR3 DNA reads TGTGCCAGGGGTAGCGGGAGTAACACCGGGGAGCTGTTTTTT. Residues: CARGSGSNTGELFF.

The sample holds many counts of this clonotype. The CDR3 region has the DNA TGTGCCAGCACCGGGGAGGCTTACAATGAGCAGTTCTTC. Translated, it gives CASTGEAYNEQFF. The chain couples TRBV12-3 or TRBV12-4 to TRBJ2-1, with D possibly matching TRBD2 (6 bases). The V end lost 7 bases, the J end lost 4 bases, and 11 bases lay between the germline ends. CDR3 size: 13 residues.

V and J are TRBV19 and TRBJ2-3; 8 nucleotides agree with TRBD2. V gave up 7 bases and J gave up 6 bases; unmatched junction bases: 12. The germline V gene encodes CDR1 LNHDA and CDR2 SQIVND (reference sequence). CDR3 size: 15 residues. For the CDR3, the DNA is TGTGCCAGTACCGGACGAGCGGGAGTGCGGGATACGCAGTATTTT. Amino acid sequence: CASTGRAGVRDTQYF.

V and J are TRBV12-3 or TRBV12-4 and TRBJ1-1; weak D call: TRBD1 (5 bases). This CDR3 spans 15 amino acids. V lost 6 bases and J lost 1, with 15 bases in between. Here the CDR3 reads CASRESQGWNTEAFF. The CDR3 nucleotides are TGTGCCAGCAGAGAATCCCAGGGATGGAACACTGAAGCTTTCTTT.

V is TRBV9 and J is TRBJ1-1; D unresolved. This CDR3 spans 15 amino acids. V gave up 3 bases and J gave up 0 bases, with 12 bases separating them. Germline assignment: CDR1 SGDLS and CDR2 YYNGEE. In DNA, the CDR3 is TGTGCCAGCAGCGCCCGATCGGGCATGAACACTGAAGCTTTCTTT. Translating it yields CASSARSGMNTEAFF.

The gene calls are TRBV5-1 and TRBJ2-1, with D maybe TRBD2 (6 bases). V lost 0 bases to trimming and J lost 0 bases, with 16 bases between them. Germline V gene sequence: CDR1 SGHRS, CDR2 YFSETQ. The CDR3 is made up of 18 amino acids. The CDR3 coding sequence is TGCGCCAGCAGCTTGGGGGGGACTTCGGGGAGCTCCTACAATGAGCAGTTCTTC. Amino acid sequence: CASSLGGTSGSSYNEQFF.

The chain has TRBV20-1 and TRBJ1-1, with no clear D. The CDR3 runs to 13 residues. Trimming left V 3 bases short and J 1 base short, with 9 bases between. Germline CDR1 is DFQATT and CDR2 is SNEGSKA (reference sequence). The CDR3 is CSASQVTNTEAFF. CDR3 in DNA: TGCAGTGCTAGTCAGGTCACGAACACTGAAGCTTTCTTT.

The rearrangement uses TRBV6-5 and TRBJ1-2; tentative D call: TRBD1 (5 bases). V lost 0 bases and J 0 bases, leaving 8 bases between the germline ends. The CDR3 is made up of 15 amino acids. Per germline, CDR1 MNHEY and CDR2 SVGAGI. CDR3 sequence: CASSYSAGTNYGYTF. CDR3 DNA sequence: TGTGCCAGCAGTTACTCAGCAGGGACTAACTATGGCTACACCTTC.

The J gene is TRBJ1-1, the V gene TRBV29-1; possible D gene TRBD1, 5 bases. Germline-derived CDR1 and CDR2 are SQVTM and ANQGSEA. The CDR3 spans 12 residues. Trimming pared 7 bases from V and 0 bases from J, leaving 9 bases between. The CDR3 DNA reads TGCAGCGCTGGGGACGTGAACACTGAAGCTTTCTTT. This sequence encodes CSAGDVNTEAFF.